The clone carrying this T cell receptor (beta chain) was seen a few times. The target antigen is unknown. The data originate from a study of T cell repertoires in cytomegalovirus infection. Background on the study: CMV epitopes that were recently identified and HLA-C-restricted were used alongside well-studied HLA-B-restricted ones. Evidence of both CMV infection and a matching HLA type came from public TCR beta signatures. Overall study results and limits: Predominance within the ex vivo response was attributable to HLA-C-restricted CMV-specific TCR beta clonotypes.

TCRdb analysed the reads with MiXCR anew, one entry per CDR3 protein. The table lists some 920,000 distinct CDR3 sequences, about a third of them singletons. Trimming removed 0 bases from V and 5 bases from J, with 13 bases in between. The CDR3 spans 15 residues. Germline CDR1 reads SGHVS; CDR2 reads FQNEAQ. This chain links TRBV7-8 with TRBJ2-5, with D perhaps given as TRBD1 or TRBD2 (6 bases each). Sequencing was performed on cultured CD8+ T cells from PBMCs, taken from culture after CMV antigen stimulation. This receptor was taken from a human donor in good health (CMV status not recorded). Some clones in this sample may be carry-over from other donors' samples. The CDR3 DNA follows: TGTGCCAGCAGCTTAGCTTCCGGGGGCGGGGAGACCCAGTACTTC. Its translation is CASSLASGGGETQYF.